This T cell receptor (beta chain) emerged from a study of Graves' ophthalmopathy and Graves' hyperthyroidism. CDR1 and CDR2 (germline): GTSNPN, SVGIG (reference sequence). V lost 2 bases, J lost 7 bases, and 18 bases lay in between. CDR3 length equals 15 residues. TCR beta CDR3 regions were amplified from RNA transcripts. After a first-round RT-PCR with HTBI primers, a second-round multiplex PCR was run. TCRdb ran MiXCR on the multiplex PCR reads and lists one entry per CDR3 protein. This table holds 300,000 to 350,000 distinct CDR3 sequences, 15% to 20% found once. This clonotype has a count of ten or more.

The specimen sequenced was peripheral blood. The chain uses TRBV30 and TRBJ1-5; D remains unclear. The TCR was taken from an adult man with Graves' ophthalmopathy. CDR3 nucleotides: TGTGCCTGGAGTAAGGGAGGGATTAGTTTCCAGCCCCAGCATTTT. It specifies CAWSKGGISFQPQHF.